This T cell receptor (beta chain) was obtained from a study of blood T cell repertoires in COVID-19. Study context: There were acute and convalescent COVID-19 samples, and they came from the United States, Italy and Spain.

This CDR3 region has 17 residues. The V end lost 1 base, the J end lost 0 bases, and 15 bases lay between the germline ends. Germline CDR1 is SGHTA and CDR2 is FQGNSA. In the original workflow: Cell counts per sample came from amplifying reference gene primers. Sequencing used immunoSEQ multiplex PCR; TCRdb keeps in-frame clones, though not all of them. V, J and clone size are those of that table, while D and trimming were read from the DNA. Of some 210,000 clones listed, over 75% are singletons. This clone was found once. The gene calls are TRBV7-2 and TRBJ1-2; D uncertain. The sequence was obtained from a man in his forties who had recovered from COVID-19. Sequences were obtained from PBMCs or T cells enriched from blood (not recorded which). The CDR3 DNA follows: TGTGCCAGCAGCTTAGGTACTGCACAGACCTCTAACTATGGCTACACCTTC. Its protein product is CASSLGTAQTSNYGYTF.